This T cell receptor beta chain was sequenced in a study of shared clonotypes between healthy human individuals. Study-wide points: Only a few donors were included, so the genetic and exposure-history diversity represented was limited. Approximately 4.9% of naive CD4 clonotypes were shared across several donors.

There are 16 residues in the CDR3. Trimming took 0 bases from V and 0 from J, leaving 12 bases between them. CDR1 is MNHEY and CDR2 is SVGAGI in the germline V gene. A remark on this clone: What it binds is unknown.

Clones were read by immunoSEQ multiplex PCR, and TCRdb kept only the in-frame ones, dropping some. Of roughly 1,500,000 clones listed, 97% to 99% are singletons. Sequencing was carried out using naive CD4+ T cells sorted from blood. Subset noted: CD45RA+ positively selected. The source is a man aged 30 to 45 in good health. This chain uses TRBV6-5 with TRBJ2-7; D might be TRBD1 (6 bases). CDR3: CASSYSLGASSYEQYF. The CDR3 region has the DNA TGTGCCAGCAGTTACTCGCTGGGGGCCAGCTCCTACGAGCAGTACTTC.